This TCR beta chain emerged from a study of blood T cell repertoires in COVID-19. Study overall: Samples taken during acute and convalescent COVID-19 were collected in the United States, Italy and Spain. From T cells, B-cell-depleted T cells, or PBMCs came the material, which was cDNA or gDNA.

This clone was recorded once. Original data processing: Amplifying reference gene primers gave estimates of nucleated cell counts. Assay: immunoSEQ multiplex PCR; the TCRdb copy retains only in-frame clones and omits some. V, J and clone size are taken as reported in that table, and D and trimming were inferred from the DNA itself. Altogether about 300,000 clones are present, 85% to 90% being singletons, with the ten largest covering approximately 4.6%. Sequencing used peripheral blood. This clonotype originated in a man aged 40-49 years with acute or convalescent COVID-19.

The CDR3 sequence: CASSFPTGRVAGELFF. CDR3 bases: TGTGCCAGCAGTTTTCCGACAGGGAGAGTAGCCGGGGAGCTGTTTTTT. The chain combines TRBV6-5 with TRBJ2-2; 7 bases agree with TRBD1. The V gene's germline CDR1 is MNHEY and CDR2 SVGAGI. CDR3 size: 16 residues. Trimming cost V 4 bases and J 6 bases; bases outside gene matches: 11.